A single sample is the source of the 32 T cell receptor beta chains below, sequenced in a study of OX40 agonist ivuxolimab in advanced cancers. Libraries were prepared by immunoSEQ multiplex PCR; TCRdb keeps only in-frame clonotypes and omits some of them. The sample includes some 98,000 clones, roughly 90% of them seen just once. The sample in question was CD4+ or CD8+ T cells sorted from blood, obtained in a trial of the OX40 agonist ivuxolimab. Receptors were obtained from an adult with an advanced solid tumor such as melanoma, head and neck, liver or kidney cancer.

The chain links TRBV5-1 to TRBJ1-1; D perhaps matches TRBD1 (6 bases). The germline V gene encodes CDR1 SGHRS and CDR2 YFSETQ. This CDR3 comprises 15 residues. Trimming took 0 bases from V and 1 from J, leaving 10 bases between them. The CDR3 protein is CASSLVRTENTEAFF. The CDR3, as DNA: TGCGCCAGCAGCTTGGTGCGGACAGAGAACACTGAAGCTTTCTTT.

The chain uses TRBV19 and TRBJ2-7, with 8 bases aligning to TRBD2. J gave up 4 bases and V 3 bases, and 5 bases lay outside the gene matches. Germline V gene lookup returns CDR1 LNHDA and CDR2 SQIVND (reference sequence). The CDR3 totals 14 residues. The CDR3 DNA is TGTGCCAGTAGTATCGGTCTAGCGGGTTACGAGCAGTACTTC. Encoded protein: CASSIGLAGYEQYF.

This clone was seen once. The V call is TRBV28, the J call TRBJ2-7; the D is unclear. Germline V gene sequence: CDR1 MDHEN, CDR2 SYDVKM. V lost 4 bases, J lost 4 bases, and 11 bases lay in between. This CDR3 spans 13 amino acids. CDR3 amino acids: CASSSPGPYEQYF. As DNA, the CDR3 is TGTGCCAGCAGTTCTCCTGGACCTTACGAGCAGTACTTC.

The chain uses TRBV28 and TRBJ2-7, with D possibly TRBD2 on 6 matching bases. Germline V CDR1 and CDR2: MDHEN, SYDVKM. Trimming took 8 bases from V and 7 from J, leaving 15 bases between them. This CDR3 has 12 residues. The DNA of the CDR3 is TGTGCCAGCGGGTCGGGAGTGGAAGAGCAGTACTTC. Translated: CASGSGVEEQYF.

The CDR3 here is CATSREGTRPIYEQYF. In DNA form, the CDR3 reads TGTGCCACCAGCAGAGAAGGGACTAGGCCAATTTACGAGCAGTACTTC. The V and J genes are TRBV15 and TRBJ2-7, with 8 bases aligning to TRBD2. J was trimmed by 4 bases and V by 0 bases; bases with no gene match: 8. From germline, CDR1 is LNHNV and CDR2 YYDKDF (reference sequence). This CDR3 is built from 16 residues. Full variable domain (remainder filled in from reference TRBV15 and TRBJ2-7): DAMVIQNPRYQVTQFGKPVTLSCSQTLNHNVMYWYQQKSSQAPKLLFHYYDKDFNNEADTPDNFQSRRPNTSFCFLDIRSPGLGDTAMYLCATSREGTRPIYEQYFGPGTRLTVT.

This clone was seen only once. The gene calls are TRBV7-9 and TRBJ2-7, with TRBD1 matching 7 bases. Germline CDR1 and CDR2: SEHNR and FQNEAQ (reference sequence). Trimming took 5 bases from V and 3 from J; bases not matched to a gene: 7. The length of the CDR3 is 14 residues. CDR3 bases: TGTGCCAGCAGCCCCGGGACAGATATCTACGAGCAGTACTTC. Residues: CASSPGTDIYEQYF.

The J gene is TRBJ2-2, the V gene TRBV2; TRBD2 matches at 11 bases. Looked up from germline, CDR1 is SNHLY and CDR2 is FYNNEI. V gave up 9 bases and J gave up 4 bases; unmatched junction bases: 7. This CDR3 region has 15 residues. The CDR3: CASLSGRAVTGELFF. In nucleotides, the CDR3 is TGTGCCAGTCTTAGCGGGAGGGCCGTCACCGGGGAGCTGTTTTTT. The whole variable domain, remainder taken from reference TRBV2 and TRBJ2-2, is EPEVTQTPSHQVTQMGQEVILRCVPISNHLYFYWYRQILGQKVEFLVSFYNNEISEKSEIFDDQFSVERPDGSNFTLKIRSTKLEDSAMYFCASLSGRAVTGELFFGEGSRLTVL.

CDR3 coding DNA: TGTGCCAGCAGCGTCCGGGAATCCTACGAGCAGTACTTC. Amino acids: CASSVRESYEQYF. This chain connects TRBV9 to TRBJ2-7; D perhaps matches TRBD2 (5 bases). This CDR3 spans 13 amino acids. Germline values: CDR1 SGDLS, CDR2 YYNGEE. V was shortened by 2 bases and J by 1 base, with 7 bases between the two germline ends.

The CDR3 is CASSSGPPKNIQYF. Written as DNA, the CDR3 is TGTGCCAGCAGCTCTGGTCCGCCAAAAAACATTCAGTACTTC. The J gene is TRBJ2-4, the V gene TRBV28; D is uncertain. CDR3 length equals 14 residues. Germline CDR1 and CDR2: MDHEN and SYDVKM. V was shortened by 6 bases and J by 4 bases, with 13 bases between the two germline ends.

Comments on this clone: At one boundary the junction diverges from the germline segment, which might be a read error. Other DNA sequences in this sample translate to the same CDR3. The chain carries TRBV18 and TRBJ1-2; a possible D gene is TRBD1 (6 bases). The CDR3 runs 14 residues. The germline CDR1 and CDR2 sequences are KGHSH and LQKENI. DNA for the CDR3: TGTGCCACCTCAGAGCAGGGGTTGCACTATGGCTACACTTTC. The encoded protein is CATSEQGLHYGYTF.

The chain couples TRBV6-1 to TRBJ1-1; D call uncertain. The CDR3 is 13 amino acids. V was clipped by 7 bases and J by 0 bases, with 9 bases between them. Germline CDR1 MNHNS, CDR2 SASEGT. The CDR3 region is CASMRVMNTEAFF. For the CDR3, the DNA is TGTGCCAGCATGCGGGTGATGAACACTGAAGCTTTCTTT.

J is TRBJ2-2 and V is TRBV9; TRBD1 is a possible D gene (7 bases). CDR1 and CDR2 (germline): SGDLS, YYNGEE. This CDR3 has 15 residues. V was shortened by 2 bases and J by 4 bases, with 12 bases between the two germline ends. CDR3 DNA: TGTGCCAGCAGCGTGGAGGGGGCGGGCACCGGGGAGCTGTTTTTT. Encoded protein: CASSVEGAGTGELFF.

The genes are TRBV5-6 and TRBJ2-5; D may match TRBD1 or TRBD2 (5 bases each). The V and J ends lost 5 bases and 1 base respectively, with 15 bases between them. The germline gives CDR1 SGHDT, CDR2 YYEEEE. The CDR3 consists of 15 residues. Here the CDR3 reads CASRETRGTQETQYF. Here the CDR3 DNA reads TGTGCCAGCAGGGAGACTCGAGGGACCCAAGAGACCCAGTACTTC.

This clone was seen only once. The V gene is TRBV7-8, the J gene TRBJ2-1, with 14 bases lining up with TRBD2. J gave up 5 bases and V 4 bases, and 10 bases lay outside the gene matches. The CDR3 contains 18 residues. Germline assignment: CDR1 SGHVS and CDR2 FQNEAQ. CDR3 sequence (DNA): TGTGCCAGCAGCTCGGACCGCCTGACTAGCGGGAGGGACAATGAGCAGTTCTTC. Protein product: CASSSDRLTSGRDNEQFF.

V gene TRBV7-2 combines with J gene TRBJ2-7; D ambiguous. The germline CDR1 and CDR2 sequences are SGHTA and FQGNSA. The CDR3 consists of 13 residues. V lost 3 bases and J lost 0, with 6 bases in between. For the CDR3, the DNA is TGTGCCAGCAGCTTTCCCTCCTCCTACGAGCAGTACTTC. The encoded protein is CASSFPSSYEQYF.

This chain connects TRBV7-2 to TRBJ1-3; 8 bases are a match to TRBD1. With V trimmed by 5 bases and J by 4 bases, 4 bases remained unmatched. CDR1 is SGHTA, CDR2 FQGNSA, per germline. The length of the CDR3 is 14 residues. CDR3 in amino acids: CASSPGQGGNTIYF. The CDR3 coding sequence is TGTGCCAGCAGCCCCGGACAGGGCGGAAACACCATATATTTT. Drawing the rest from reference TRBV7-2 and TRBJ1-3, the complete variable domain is GAGVSQSPSNKVTEKGKDVELRCDPISGHTALYWYRQSLGQGLEFLIYFQGNSAPDKSGLPSDRFSAERTGGSVSTLTIQRTQQEDSAVYLCASSPGQGGNTIYFGEGSWLTVV.

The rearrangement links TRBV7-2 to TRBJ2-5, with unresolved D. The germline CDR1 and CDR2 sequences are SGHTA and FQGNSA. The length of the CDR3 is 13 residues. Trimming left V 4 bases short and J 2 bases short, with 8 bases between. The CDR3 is CASSSTDQETQYF. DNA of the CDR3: TGTGCCAGCAGCTCGACCGATCAAGAGACCCAGTACTTC.

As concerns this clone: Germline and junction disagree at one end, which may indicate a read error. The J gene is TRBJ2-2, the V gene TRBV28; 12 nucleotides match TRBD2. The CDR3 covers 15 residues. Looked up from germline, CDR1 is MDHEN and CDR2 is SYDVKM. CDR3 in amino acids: CVSRSSGRAQGELFF. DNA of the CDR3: TGTGTCAGCAGATCTAGCGGGAGGGCCCAAGGGGAGCTGTTTTTT.

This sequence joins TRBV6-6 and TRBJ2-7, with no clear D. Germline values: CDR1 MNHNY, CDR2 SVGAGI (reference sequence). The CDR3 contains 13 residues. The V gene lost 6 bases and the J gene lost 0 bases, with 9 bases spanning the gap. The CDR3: CASSSPTSYEQYF. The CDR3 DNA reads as TGTGCCAGCAGCTCCCCGACCTCCTACGAGCAGTACTTC.

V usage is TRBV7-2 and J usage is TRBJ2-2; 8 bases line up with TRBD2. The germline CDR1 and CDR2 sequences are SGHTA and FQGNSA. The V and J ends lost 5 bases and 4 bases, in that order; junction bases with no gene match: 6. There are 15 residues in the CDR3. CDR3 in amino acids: CASSASGRGTGELFF. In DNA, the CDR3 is TGTGCCAGCAGCGCCAGCGGGAGAGGCACCGGGGAGCTGTTTTTT. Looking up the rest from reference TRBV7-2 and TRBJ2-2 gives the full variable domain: GAGVSQSPSNKVTEKGKDVELRCDPISGHTALYWYRQSLGQGLEFLIYFQGNSAPDKSGLPSDRFSAERTGGSVSTLTIQRTQQEDSAVYLCASSASGRGTGELFFGEGSRLTVL.

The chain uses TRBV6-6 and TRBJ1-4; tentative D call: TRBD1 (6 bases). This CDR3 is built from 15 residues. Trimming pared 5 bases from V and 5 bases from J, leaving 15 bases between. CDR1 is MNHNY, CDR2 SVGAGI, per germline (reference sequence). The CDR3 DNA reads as TGTGCCAGCAGTCTAGGGGGGGCTGGGAATGAAAAACTGTTTTTT. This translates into CASSLGGAGNEKLFF.

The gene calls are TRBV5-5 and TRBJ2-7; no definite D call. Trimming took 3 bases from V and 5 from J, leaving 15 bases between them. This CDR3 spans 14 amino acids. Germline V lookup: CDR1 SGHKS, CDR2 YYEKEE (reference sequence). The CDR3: CASSSVGRSNEQYF. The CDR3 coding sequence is TGTGCCAGCAGCTCGGTGGGTAGGAGCAACGAGCAGTACTTC.

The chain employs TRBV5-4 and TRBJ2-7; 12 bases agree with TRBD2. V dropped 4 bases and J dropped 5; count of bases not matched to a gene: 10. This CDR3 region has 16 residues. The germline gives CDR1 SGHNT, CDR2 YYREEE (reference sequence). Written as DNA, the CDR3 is TGTGCCAGCAGCACCTGGACTAGCGGGAATCCCCACGAGCAGTACTTC. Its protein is CASSTWTSGNPHEQYF.

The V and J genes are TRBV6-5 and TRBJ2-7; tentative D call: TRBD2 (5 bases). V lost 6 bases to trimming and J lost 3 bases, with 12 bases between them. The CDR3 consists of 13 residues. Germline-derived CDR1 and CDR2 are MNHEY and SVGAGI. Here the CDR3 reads CASSQRGLYEQYF. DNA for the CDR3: TGTGCCAGCAGCCAACGAGGACTCTACGAGCAGTACTTC.

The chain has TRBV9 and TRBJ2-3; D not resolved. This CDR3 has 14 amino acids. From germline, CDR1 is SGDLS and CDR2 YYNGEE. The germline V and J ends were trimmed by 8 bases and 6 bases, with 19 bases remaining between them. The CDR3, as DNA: TGTGCCAGTGATGCTGGGTTAGAGTCCGATACGCAGTATTTT. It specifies CASDAGLESDTQYF.

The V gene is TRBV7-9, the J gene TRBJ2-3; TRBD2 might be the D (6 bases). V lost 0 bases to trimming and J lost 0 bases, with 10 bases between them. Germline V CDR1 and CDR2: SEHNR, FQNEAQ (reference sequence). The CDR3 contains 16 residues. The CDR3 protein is CASSLAGGFSTDTQYF. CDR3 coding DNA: TGTGCCAGCAGCTTAGCGGGAGGTTTTAGCACAGATACGCAGTATTTT.

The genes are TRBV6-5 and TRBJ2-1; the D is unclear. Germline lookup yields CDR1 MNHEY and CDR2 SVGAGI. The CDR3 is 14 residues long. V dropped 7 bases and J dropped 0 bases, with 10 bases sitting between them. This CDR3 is CASTLGGSYNEQFF. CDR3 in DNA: TGTGCCAGCACCCTGGGCGGCTCCTACAATGAGCAGTTCTTC.

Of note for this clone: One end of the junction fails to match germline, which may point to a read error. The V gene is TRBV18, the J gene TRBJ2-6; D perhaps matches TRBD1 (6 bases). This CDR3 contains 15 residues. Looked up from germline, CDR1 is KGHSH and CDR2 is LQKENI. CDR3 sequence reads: CAGSPGVSGANVLTF. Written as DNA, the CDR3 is TGTGCCGGCTCACCAGGGGTGTCTGGGGCCAACGTCCTGACTTTC.

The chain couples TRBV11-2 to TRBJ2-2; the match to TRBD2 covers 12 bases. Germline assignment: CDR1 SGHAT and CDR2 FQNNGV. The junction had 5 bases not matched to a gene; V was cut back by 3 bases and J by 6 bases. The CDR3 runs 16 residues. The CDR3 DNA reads TGTGCCAGCAGCTTCGCACTAGCGGGAGGATCCGGGGAGCTGTTTTTT. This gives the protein CASSFALAGGSGELFF.

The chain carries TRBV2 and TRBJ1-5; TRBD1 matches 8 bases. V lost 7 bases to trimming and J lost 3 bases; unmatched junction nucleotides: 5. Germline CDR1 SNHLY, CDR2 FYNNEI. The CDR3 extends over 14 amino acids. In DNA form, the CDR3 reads TGTGCCAGCAACCCGGACAGGGTCAATCAGCCCCAGCATTTT. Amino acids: CASNPDRVNQPQHF.

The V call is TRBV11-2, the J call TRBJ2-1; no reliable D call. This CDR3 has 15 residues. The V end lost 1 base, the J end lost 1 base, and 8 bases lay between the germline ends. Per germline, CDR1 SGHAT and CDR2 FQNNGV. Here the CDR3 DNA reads TGTGCCAGCAGCTTAGCCTGGGGATCCTACAATGAGCAGTTCTTC. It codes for CASSLAWGSYNEQFF.

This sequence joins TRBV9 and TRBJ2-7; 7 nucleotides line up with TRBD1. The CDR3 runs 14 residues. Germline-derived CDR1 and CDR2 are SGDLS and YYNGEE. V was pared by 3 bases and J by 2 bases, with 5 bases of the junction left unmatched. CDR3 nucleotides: TGTGCCAGCAGCGCCGGACAGGAAGCCTACGAGCAGTACTTC. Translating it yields CASSAGQEAYEQYF.